The following is a T cell receptor (beta chain) sequence with its context. It lacks a known antigen. No base quality values were provided; no much bigger clone lies one nucleotide off. The method was the immunoSEQ multiplex PCR assay. TCRdb carries this immuneACCESS record with in-frame sequences only. Its versions omit some clonotypes, under half of them owing to an unresolved V gene in the studies checked, with the rest unexplained. The sample table records about 51,000 clones; roughly 94% of these occur just once. Together, the top ten hold 0.5% to 0.7% of the sample. The CDR3 starts with the cysteine, ends with the phenylalanine, and has 15 residues. Only the CDR3 DNA stays, 45 bases, in frame from base 1. The junction carries 11 bases between V and J, which are trimmed by 2 bases and 6 bases respectively. According to the germline V gene, CDR1 reads SGHTA and CDR2 reads FQGNSA. The data stem from a study of T cell changes during pregnancy in multiple sclerosis (dated by TCRdb to between 2017 and 2020). In terms of the full investigation: The study looked at changes in the T cell repertoire across pregnancy in women with multiple sclerosis.

Here the chain combines TRBV7-2 and TRBJ1-6; a tentative D call is TRBD1 (5 bases match). Sequencing was performed on CD4+ T cells from peripheral blood mononuclear cells, taken in the second trimester of pregnancy. This receptor was identified in a female donor with multiple sclerosis, enrolled in a pregnancy study. The CDR3 is CASSLLGRVNSPLHF. The sequenced DNA: TGTGCCAGCAGCTTACTCGGCAGGGTTAATTCACCCCTCCACTTT. The variable domain in full, with residues beyond the CDR3 obtained from the reference TRBV7-2 and TRBJ1-6 genes, is GAGVSQSPSNKVTEKGKDVELRCDPISGHTALYWYRQSLGQGLEFLIYFQGNSAPDKSGLPSDRFSAERTGGSVSTLTIQRTQQEDSAVYLCASSLLGRVNSPLHFGNGTRLTVT.